This T cell receptor (beta chain) came from a study of control samples from healthy donors and cancer patients. Only in-frame clones appear in the TCRdb table, and some are missing; sequencing was by immunoSEQ multiplex PCR. Of some 120,000 clones listed, about 93% are singletons. The CDR3 is 13 residues long. Germline V CDR1 and CDR2: KGHDR, SFDVKD. V lost 1 base, J lost 8 bases, and 3 bases stayed unmatched. The sequence was collected from a man in his fifties with head and neck cancer. The sample comprised PBMCs. The V gene is TRBV24-1, the J gene TRBJ1-1, with 7 bases identical to TRBD1. DNA for the CDR3: TGTGCCACCAGTGATTTCGGACAGGCGGAAGCTTTCTTT. Amino acid sequence: CATSDFGQAEAFF.